The 4 T cell receptor beta chains given below trace back to one sample, sequenced in a study of shared clonotypes between healthy human individuals. Terminally differentiated effector memory CD45RA+ cells were excluded from the naive CD8 cells, which were CD45RO-negative and positively selected for CCR7. Only in-frame clones appear in the TCRdb table, and some are missing; sequencing was by immunoSEQ multiplex PCR. The profile shows millions of clones, 85% to 95% of them singletons. Sample: naive CD8+ T cells from PBMCs. The receptors here all came from a man aged 18 to 30 in good health. Some clones in this sample may be carry-over from other donors' samples.

Concerning this clone: This sample includes further DNA sequences coding for the same CDR3. The V call is TRBV11-2, the J call TRBJ1-1; D remains ambiguous. Per the germline V gene, CDR1 is SGHAT and CDR2 is FQNNGV. V lost 1 base to trimming and J lost 2 bases, with 8 bases between them. The CDR3 is made up of 14 amino acids. CDR3 nucleotides: TGTGCCAGCAGCTTAGTCTCCCGAAACACTGAAGCTTTCTTT. Translation gives CASSLVSRNTEAFF.

The chain is built from TRBV11-2 and TRBJ2-7; either TRBD1 or TRBD2 may supply D (6 bases each). The germline V gene has CDR1 SGHAT and CDR2 FQNNGV. V lost 1 base to trimming and J lost 7 bases, with 14 bases between them. This CDR3 is 14 amino acids long. CDR3 coding DNA: TGTGCCAGCAGCTTAGTAGGGGGGCCGTGGGAGCAGTACTTC. This translates into CASSLVGGPWEQYF.

The chain joins TRBV5-1 to TRBJ2-7; D unclear. The CDR3 has 13 amino acids. Germline lookup yields CDR1 SGHRS and CDR2 YFSETQ. The V gene lost 0 bases and the J gene lost 6 bases, with 10 bases spanning the gap. The CDR3 reads CASSLAKGTEQYF. Written as DNA, the CDR3 is TGCGCCAGCAGCTTGGCCAAGGGCACCGAGCAGTACTTC.

The chain has TRBV29-1 and TRBJ2-1; 7 nucleotides line up with TRBD1. This CDR3 is 19 amino acids long. Germline CDR1 is SQVTM and CDR2 is ANQGSEA. The ends lost 4 bases at V and 2 bases at J; junction bases unmatched: 20. CDR3 sequence (DNA): TGCAGCGTTGCTTTGGGACAGTCAACCCGACCGCAACCCTACAATGAGCAGTTCTTC. This gives the protein CSVALGQSTRPQPYNEQFF.